The T cell receptor beta chain described here comes from a study of cytomegalovirus exposure and HLA in healthy donors. As for the study in general: The roughly 670 first-cohort repertoires shared a platform with the approximately 130 validation repertoires, as reported in a later analysis. Study results and limitations: Reportedly, cytomegalovirus status was diagnosed with high sensitivity and specificity.

This clone was seen a few times. Its target is not known. The junction had 5 bases not matched to a gene; V was cut back by 5 bases and J by 4 bases. CDR3 length equals 14 residues. Germline V lookup: CDR1 SGHDT, CDR2 YYEEEE. The data were produced by immunoSEQ multiplex PCR, yet TCRdb's version contains in-frame clones alone and is incomplete. This sample has more than 95,000 clones, with roughly 88% found just once. The sequence derives from a man aged 18 to 29 in good health and CMV-seronegative. The V call is TRBV5-6, the J call TRBJ2-7, with 11 bases aligning to TRBD2. Sequencing was performed on PBMCs. The CDR3 region is CASRMLAGGYEQYF. In DNA form, the CDR3 reads TGTGCCAGCAGGATGCTAGCGGGGGGTTACGAGCAGTACTTC.